These 16 T cell receptor beta chains came from one sample sequenced in a study of blood T cell repertoires in COVID-19. Assay: immunoSEQ multiplex PCR; the TCRdb copy retains only in-frame clones and omits some. In the table there are about 26,000 clones, roughly 84% of which are singletons. Sequenced material: peripheral blood. The source is a human donor in a cohort sampled during active COVID-19. The donor label of this sample is uncertain.

V is TRBV27 and J is TRBJ1-4; a weak D match, TRBD1 (6 bases). Germline V gene data show CDR1 as MNHEY and CDR2 as SMNVEV (reference sequence). V was clipped by 2 bases and J by 7 bases, with 14 bases between them. The CDR3 has 15 residues. In DNA, the CDR3 is TGTGCCAGCAGTTTAGCAGGGGCCGGAGGTGAAAAACTGTTTTTT. Translated, it gives CASSLAGAGGEKLFF.

Note on this clone: A read error may account for a junction end that differs from germline. The rearrangement links TRBV7-7 to TRBJ1-4; D not resolved. Germline loops: CDR1 SSHAT, CDR2 FNYEAQ (reference sequence). CDR3 length: 13 amino acids. For the CDR3, the DNA is TGTGCTAGCAGCCCGGGGTTGAATGAAAAACTGTTTTTT. Residues: CASSPGLNEKLFF.

This chain joins TRBV7-2 and TRBJ2-7; 7 bases are a match to TRBD1. The CDR3 loop spans 15 amino acids. Germline lookup yields CDR1 SGHTA and CDR2 FQGNSA. The V and J ends lost 5 bases and 6 bases, in that order; junction bases with no gene match: 13. The CDR3 is CASSPSPAGGVEQYF. Here the CDR3 DNA reads TGTGCCAGCAGCCCCTCCCCGGCAGGGGGTGTCGAGCAGTACTTC.

The chain couples TRBV6-5 to TRBJ2-7, with 11 bases identical to TRBD2. Germline V gene sequence: CDR1 MNHEY, CDR2 SVGAGI. Trimming cost V 4 bases and J 6 bases; bases outside gene matches: 8. The CDR3 has 15 residues. This CDR3 is CASSSTLAGVFEQYF. The CDR3 DNA follows: TGTGCCAGCAGTTCGACACTAGCGGGGGTGTTCGAGCAGTACTTC.

This clone was picked up one time. V gene TRBV11-2 combines with J gene TRBJ2-1, with a tentative D call TRBD2 (5 bases). The CDR3 consists of 15 residues. V shed 4 bases and J shed 0 bases, with 10 bases lying between them. In germline, CDR1 is SGHAT, CDR2 FQNNGV. The CDR3 sequence: CASSWTGDSYNEQFF. CDR3 bases: TGTGCCAGCAGCTGGACTGGGGACTCCTACAATGAGCAGTTCTTC. The variable domain in full, completed from reference TRBV11-2 and TRBJ2-1, reads EAGVAQSPRYKIIEKRQSVAFWCNPISGHATLYWYQQILGQGPKLLIQFQNNGVVDDSQLPKDRFSAERLKGVDSTLKIQPAKLEDSAVYLCASSWTGDSYNEQFFGPGTRLTVL.

V gene TRBV3-1 (or the pseudogene TRBV3-2) combines with J gene TRBJ2-5; 9 nucleotides agree with TRBD2. In germline, CDR1 is LGHDT, CDR2 YNNKEL (reference sequence). CDR3 length: 14 amino acids. Trimming at V came to 5 bases and at J to 5 bases, leaving 6 bases not matched to a gene. CDR3 residues: CASSNSGGRETQYF. The CDR3 nucleotides are TGTGCCAGCAGCAATAGCGGGGGTCGGGAGACCCAGTACTTC.

The chain is built from TRBV19 and TRBJ1-4; D uncertain. The V gene's germline CDR1 is LNHDA and CDR2 SQIVND (reference sequence). Trimming cost V 3 bases and J 8 bases, with 16 bases left between them. This CDR3 spans 15 amino acids. CDR3 coding DNA: TGTGCCAGTAGTATCATCCTATCTAGGCGAGAAAAACTGTTTTTT. Its translation: CASSIILSRREKLFF.

This clone was observed a single time. V gene TRBV10-1 combines with J gene TRBJ2-5; 12 bases map to TRBD2. J lost 4 bases, V lost 3 bases, and 6 bases had no gene match. The CDR3 spans 16 residues. The germline V gene has CDR1 WNHNN and CDR2 SYGVQD (reference sequence). CDR3 residues: CASSELLAGGPETQYF. In DNA form, the CDR3 reads TGCGCCAGCAGTGAATTGCTAGCGGGGGGGCCAGAGACCCAGTACTTC.

CDR3 DNA: TGTGCCAGCTCACTTCTGACGGGGGGGCCTCAGGAGCAGTTCTTC. Translation gives CASSLLTGGPQEQFF. V usage is TRBV18 and J usage is TRBJ2-1; TRBD2 matches 8 bases. Germline lookup yields CDR1 KGHSH and CDR2 LQKENI. The J segment lost 10 bases and the V segment lost 4 bases, leaving 12 bases of the junction unmatched. This CDR3 has 15 amino acids. The variable domain in full, completed from reference TRBV18 and TRBJ2-1, reads NAGVMQNPRHLVRRRGQEARLRCSPMKGHSHVYWYRQLPEEGLKFMVYLQKENIIDESGMPKERFSAEFPKEGPSILRIQQVVRGDSAAYFCASSLLTGGPQEQFFGPGTRLTVL.

The J gene is TRBJ2-1, the V gene TRBV5-4, with D perhaps TRBD1 (6 bases). This CDR3 spans 14 amino acids. The germline gives CDR1 SGHNT, CDR2 YYREEE (reference sequence). Trimming stripped 1 base from V and 4 bases from J, with 9 bases between. The CDR3 loop reads CASSLRGQYNEQFF. The CDR3 nucleotides are TGTGCCAGCAGCTTGAGGGGACAATACAATGAGCAGTTCTTC.

The chain joins TRBV3-1 (or the pseudogene TRBV3-2) to TRBJ2-1, with 9 bases matching TRBD2. The CDR3 is made up of 17 amino acids. V dropped 5 bases and J dropped 0; count of bases not matched to a gene: 8. Looked up from germline, CDR1 is LGHDT and CDR2 is YNNKEL (reference sequence). CDR3 amino acids: CASSNTLAGVSYNEQFF. The DNA for the CDR3 is TGTGCCAGCAGCAACACCTTAGCGGGGGTCTCCTACAATGAGCAGTTCTTC.

V gene TRBV9 combines with J gene TRBJ2-2; D perhaps matches TRBD1 (6 bases). The V gene lost 4 bases and the J gene lost 2 bases, with 12 bases spanning the gap. The CDR3 consists of 15 residues. CDR1 and CDR2 (germline): SGDLS, YYNGEE. DNA for the CDR3: TGTGCCAGCAGCCCGGGACACTTTAACACCGGGGAGCTGTTTTTT. Protein product: CASSPGHFNTGELFF.

The V gene is TRBV2, the J gene TRBJ2-1; possibly TRBD2 for D (6 bases). The CDR3 runs 16 residues. Looked up from germline, CDR1 is SNHLY and CDR2 is FYNNEI. Trimming left V 4 bases short and J 0 bases short, with 13 bases between. The CDR3 reads CASSVLSGPSYNEQFF. The CDR3 DNA reads as TGTGCCAGCAGTGTTCTTAGCGGCCCCTCCTACAATGAGCAGTTCTTC. The variable domain in full, with the rest retrieved from reference TRBV2 and TRBJ2-1, is EPEVTQTPSHQVTQMGQEVILRCVPISNHLYFYWYRQILGQKVEFLVSFYNNEISEKSEIFDDQFSVERPDGSNFTLKIRSTKLEDSAMYFCASSVLSGPSYNEQFFGPGTRLTVL.

This chain joins TRBV27 and TRBJ1-6, with TRBD1 matching 8 bases. Trimming removed 2 bases from V and 10 bases from J; junction bases left unmatched: 7. Germline V lookup: CDR1 MNHEY, CDR2 SMNVEV (reference sequence). This CDR3 region has 15 residues. CDR3 protein: CASSLAGGVRSPLHF. The CDR3 DNA is TGTGCCAGCAGTTTAGCAGGGGGCGTTCGGTCACCCCTCCACTTT.

This clone was counted a single time. Here the CDR3 reads CASSRWTGGVTEAFF. The CDR3 DNA follows: TGTGCCAGCAGCAGATGGACAGGGGGCGTGACTGAAGCTTTCTTT. The V and J genes are TRBV11-2 and TRBJ1-1; 11 bases align to TRBD1. The germline gives CDR1 SGHAT, CDR2 FQNNGV. The CDR3 consists of 15 residues. The V gene end was trimmed by 5 bases and the J gene end by 5 bases; junction bases not matched to a gene: 7.

The chain has TRBV3-1 (or the pseudogene TRBV3-2) and TRBJ2-7, with TRBD1 matching over 9 bases. Germline V gene sequence: CDR1 LGHDT, CDR2 YNNKEL (reference sequence). The J segment lost 5 bases and the V segment lost 2 bases, leaving 4 bases of the junction unmatched. The CDR3 covers 14 residues. CDR3 in DNA: TGTGCCAGCAGCCAACGGGACAGGGTCCACGAGCAGTACTTC. Its protein product is CASSQRDRVHEQYF.